The 27 T cell receptor beta chains given below trace back to one sample, sequenced in a study of CD8 T cells in ankylosing spondylitis. Via MiXCR, TCRdb re-called the 5' RACE reads, giving one row per CDR3 protein. The sample contains around 890,000 distinct CDR3 sequences, 10% to 15% of which appear only once. Study-level results: A motif in TCR beta, a set of roughly eight highly homologous variants, appeared characteristic of ankylosing spondylitis blood.

These receptors are not linked to any known antigen. The sample was blood, either unsorted or a sorted T cell fraction (not recorded which). The receptors come from a male donor with ankylosing spondylitis.

The chain recombines TRBV4-1 with TRBJ2-5; 11 bases are a match to TRBD2. The CDR3 covers 16 residues. Germline values: CDR1 MGHRA, CDR2 YSYEKL. After removal of 8 bases from V and 1 base from J, the junction contained 9 bases not matched to a gene. CDR3 in DNA: TGCGCCAGCCGACACCTAGCGGGGGGCCCCCAAGAGACCCAGTACTTC. Translated, it gives CASRHLAGGPQETQYF.

The rearrangement links TRBV20-1 to TRBJ1-5, with D possibly being TRBD1 (5 bases). Germline-derived CDR1 and CDR2 are DFQATT and SNEGSKA (reference sequence). Trimming took 0 bases from V and 6 from J, leaving 18 bases between them. The CDR3 has 16 residues. Here the CDR3 DNA reads TGCAGTGCTAGAGATCTCCGGGGGGATAGGCGTCAGCCCCAGCATTTT. Protein: CSARDLRGDRRQPQHF.

This clonotype was detected only a few times. This chain uses TRBV10-3 with TRBJ2-7; 13 nucleotides agree with TRBD2. V was pared by 11 bases and J by 6 bases, with 7 bases of the junction left unmatched. The CDR3 sequence is 13 residues long. CDR1 and CDR2 (germline): ENHRY, SYGVKD. In DNA, the CDR3 is TGTGCCGCGCGGACTAGCGGGAGTCGCGAGCAGTACTTC. Residues: CAARTSGSREQYF.

The chain links TRBV20-1 to TRBJ2-1; D is possibly TRBD1 (6 bases). Trimming removed 3 bases at V and 7 bases at J, with 16 bases between. This CDR3 region has 14 residues. The germline V gene has CDR1 DFQATT and CDR2 SNEGSKA (reference sequence). The DNA for the CDR3 is TGCAGTGCTAGTCCCCCCGGGACACGAAATGAGCAGTTCTTC. Translating it yields CSASPPGTRNEQFF.

This clonotype was recorded a few times. At one of its ends the junction is not consistent with the germline gene, which may arise from a read error. The V gene is TRBV6-5, the J gene TRBJ1-1, with 8 bases that match TRBD1. Germline loops: CDR1 MNHEY, CDR2 SVGAGI. CDR3 length equals 15 residues. As DNA, the CDR3 is TGTGCCAGCAGCTACTCCCAGACAGGGGACACTGAAGCTTTCTTT. Its protein is CASSYSQTGDTEAFF.

The table lists this clonotype with a few counts. V is TRBV7-3 and J is TRBJ2-1; 9 nucleotides align to TRBD2. Germline CDR1 and CDR2: SGHTA and FQGTGA. The CDR3 is 17 amino acids. V gave up 2 bases and J gave up 3 bases; unmatched junction bases: 8. The CDR3 coding sequence is TGTGCCAGCAGCTTATATCCGAGCGGGGGGTACTACAATGAGCAGTTCTTC. Translated: CASSLYPSGGYYNEQFF.

In nucleotides, the CDR3 is TGTGCCAGCAGCTTTAAGGGGCATAGCGGGGAGCTGTTTTTT. This sequence encodes CASSFKGHSGELFF. The rearrangement links TRBV11-2 to TRBJ2-2, with D maybe TRBD1 (5 bases). Germline V CDR1 and CDR2: SGHAT, FQNNGV. The CDR3 covers 14 residues. V shed 3 bases and J shed 7 bases, with 12 bases lying between them.

This clonotype has only a few counts. The rearrangement joins TRBV2 to TRBJ1-2; 7 nucleotides align to TRBD1. This CDR3 is built from 14 residues. CDR1 is SNHLY, CDR2 FYNNEI, per germline. Unmatched junction bases numbered 10, after V lost 6 bases and J lost 6 bases. CDR3 sequence: CASRAGTASNGYTF. CDR3 DNA sequence: TGTGCCAGCAGAGCCGGGACAGCTTCTAATGGCTACACCTTC. The full variable domain, completed using reference TRBV2 and TRBJ1-2, is EPEVTQTPSHQVTQMGQEVILRCVPISNHLYFYWYRQILGQKVEFLVSFYNNEISEKSEIFDDQFSVERPDGSNFTLKIRSTKLEDSAMYFCASRAGTASNGYTFGSGTRLTVV.

The chain has TRBV6-2 or TRBV6-3 and TRBJ2-7, with D unresolved. The V end lost 0 bases, the J end lost 4 bases, and 7 bases lay between the germline ends. CDR3 length: 13 amino acids. The germline V gene has CDR1 MNHEY and CDR2 SVGEGT. The CDR3 is CASSYSRLYEQYF. As DNA, the CDR3 is TGTGCCAGCAGTTACTCACGCCTTTACGAGCAGTACTTC.

The rearrangement joins TRBV18 to TRBJ1-5; D might be TRBD1 (6 bases). The CDR3 totals 14 residues. Germline-derived CDR1 and CDR2 are KGHSH and LQKENI. Trimming took 1 base from V and 8 from J, leaving 12 bases between them. Written as DNA, the CDR3 is TGTGCCAGCTCACCACTCGCAGGGGACAAGCCCCAGCATTTT. Translating gives CASSPLAGDKPQHF.

The chain uses TRBV20-1 and TRBJ1-4; D gene unclear. Trimming took off 2 bases at V and 4 bases at J, with 11 bases between the two ends. The germline CDR1 and CDR2 sequences are DFQATT and SNEGSKA (reference sequence). The CDR3 is 14 amino acids. CDR3: CSARLRRGNEKLFF. CDR3 DNA: TGCAGTGCTAGACTTAGACGGGGTAATGAAAAACTGTTTTTT.

This clonotype has only a few counts. The chain couples TRBV2 to TRBJ1-1, with D unresolved. V lost 8 bases and J lost 11, with 18 bases in between. Germline V lookup: CDR1 SNHLY, CDR2 FYNNEI. The CDR3 covers 12 residues. This CDR3 is CASGFGQGRAFF. CDR3 DNA: TGTGCCAGCGGTTTTGGGCAAGGGAGGGCTTTCTTT.

The V gene is TRBV7-2, the J gene TRBJ2-1; 7 bases are shared with TRBD2. The CDR3 contains 17 residues. Germline V gene lookup returns CDR1 SGHTA and CDR2 FQGNSA. J was trimmed by 2 bases and V by 0 bases; bases with no gene match: 7. In nucleotides, the CDR3 is TGTGCCAGCAGCTTAGCTAGAGCGGGGAGAACCTACAATGAGCAGTTCTTC. It translates to CASSLARAGRTYNEQFF.

The J gene is TRBJ1-1, the V gene TRBV7-9, with TRBD1 as a possible D gene (6 bases). Deletions cut 1 base from V and 10 bases from J, with 16 bases between. Germline CDR1 is SEHNR and CDR2 is FQNEAQ (reference sequence). The CDR3 extends over 14 amino acids. For the CDR3, the DNA is TGTGCCAGCAGCTTAGGCGCAGGGGCGAAGGGAGCTTTCTTT. It is translated as CASSLGAGAKGAFF.

The DNA of the CDR3 is TGCGCCAGCAGCTTAATGGGGGGAAACGAGCAGTACTTC. Its protein is CASSLMGGNEQYF. The V and J genes are TRBV4-3 and TRBJ2-7, with TRBD2 as a possible D gene (6 bases). V dropped 5 bases and J dropped 5 bases, with 13 bases sitting between them. Germline CDR1 reads LGHNA; CDR2 reads YSLEER. This CDR3 region has 13 residues.

The chain joins TRBV4-3 to TRBJ2-3; maybe TRBD1 (5 bases). Trimming pared 5 bases from V and 1 base from J, leaving 13 bases between. The CDR3 has 15 residues. CDR1 LGHNA and CDR2 YSLEER come from the germline V gene. CDR3 sequence: CASSEAGPGTDTQYF. DNA for the CDR3: TGCGCCAGCAGCGAAGCAGGGCCAGGCACAGATACGCAGTATTTT.

J is TRBJ2-1 and V is TRBV30, with TRBD1 as a possible D gene (6 bases). Trimming took 1 base from V and 11 from J, leaving 27 bases between them. The V gene's germline CDR1 is GTSNPN and CDR2 SVGIG (reference sequence). This CDR3 is 17 amino acids long. The CDR3 here is CAWSGGTNLEGSPKQFF. The CDR3 nucleotides read TGTGCCTGGAGTGGGGGGACAAACCTCGAGGGTAGCCCTAAGCAGTTCTTC.

This clonotype was seen ten or more times. The chain couples TRBV12-3 or TRBV12-4 to TRBJ1-5; perhaps TRBD1 as D (5 bases). The CDR3 runs 14 residues. Trimming pared 5 bases from V and 6 bases from J, leaving 14 bases between. DNA of the CDR3: TGTGCCAGCAGTGGGGGGGAACGCGGTCAGCCCCAGCATTTT. Amino acids: CASSGGERGQPQHF.

The chain is built from TRBV6-4 and TRBJ2-6; a possible D gene is TRBD1 (6 bases). Germline V gene lookup returns CDR1 MRHNA and CDR2 SNTAGT. This CDR3 contains 16 residues. V lost 0 bases and J lost 0, with 6 bases in between. The CDR3 here is CASSDSGGSGANVLTF. In DNA form, the CDR3 reads TGTGCCAGCAGTGACTCAGGGGGCTCTGGGGCCAACGTCCTGACTTTC.

This clonotype came up many times. The chain has TRBV5-1 and TRBJ1-1; TRBD1 might be the D (6 bases). The CDR3 has 14 amino acids. CDR1 and CDR2 (germline): SGHRS, YFSETQ. Trimming cost V 1 base and J 2 bases, with 9 bases left between them. This CDR3 is CASSLNRANTEAFF. The CDR3 coding sequence is TGCGCCAGCAGCTTGAACAGGGCCAACACTGAAGCTTTCTTT.

This chain uses TRBV24-1 with TRBJ2-1, with 16 bases matching TRBD2. This CDR3 region has 18 residues. V shed 2 bases and J 3 bases; nucleotides not matched to a gene: 3. The germline gives CDR1 KGHDR, CDR2 SFDVKD. This chain's CDR3 is CATSDSGLAGGGYNEQFF. CDR3 in DNA: TGTGCCACCAGTGATTCGGGACTAGCGGGAGGGGGCTACAATGAGCAGTTCTTC.

This clonotype has just a few counts. The chain recombines TRBV10-3 with TRBJ1-4; D may be TRBD1 (6 bases). Germline V gene lookup returns CDR1 ENHRY and CDR2 SYGVKD. With 5 bases removed from V and 5 bases from J, the gap between germline ends came to 15 bases. The CDR3 runs to 15 residues. The CDR3 DNA is TGTGCCATCAGTTCTCCAGGGGCCCTGAATGAAAAACTGTTTTTT. This gives the protein CAISSPGALNEKLFF.

V and J are TRBV20-1 and TRBJ2-3; possibly TRBD1 or TRBD2 for D (5 bases each). Germline V lookup: CDR1 DFQATT, CDR2 SNEGSKA (reference sequence). V was pared by 5 bases and J by 5 bases, with 14 bases between. This CDR3 is built from 13 residues. The CDR3 loop is CSAENPGRDTQYF. The DNA of the CDR3 is TGCAGTGCTGAGAATCCGGGGCGAGATACGCAGTATTTT.

This chain links TRBV7-2 with TRBJ2-7; 8 nucleotides agree with TRBD2. The J segment lost 4 bases and the V segment lost 2 bases, leaving 7 bases of the junction unmatched. Per the germline V gene, CDR1 is SGHTA and CDR2 is FQGNSA. The CDR3 is 15 residues long. The CDR3 loop reads CASSLFTSGNYEQYF. CDR3 nucleotides: TGTGCCAGCAGCTTATTCACTAGCGGAAATTACGAGCAGTACTTC.

This clonotype has at least ten counts. The chain's CDR3 is CSAPGLLGGDTQYF. For the CDR3, the DNA is TGCAGTGCTCCCGGACTACTCGGTGGGGATACGCAGTATTTT. V is TRBV20-1 and J is TRBJ2-3; TRBD2 is a possible D gene (6 bases). Germline values: CDR1 DFQATT, CDR2 SNEGSKA (reference sequence). CDR3 length equals 14 residues. Trimming removed 5 bases at V and 6 bases at J, with 18 bases between.

This sequence joins TRBV7-8 and TRBJ2-3; 9 nucleotides agree with TRBD1. This CDR3 region has 17 residues. The V and J ends lost 1 base and 0 bases, in that order; junction bases with no gene match: 5. Germline V gives CDR1 SGHVS, CDR2 FQNEAQ. In nucleotides, the CDR3 is TGTGCCAGCAGCTTAGGGGACAGGGAAGCTAGCACAGATACGCAGTATTTT. The encoded protein is CASSLGDREASTDTQYF. The full variable domain, completed using reference TRBV7-8 and TRBJ2-3, is GAGVSQSPRYKVAKRGQDVALRCDPISGHVSLFWYQQALGQGPEFLTYFQNEAQLDKSGLPSDRFFAERPEGSVSTLKIQRTQQEDSAVYLCASSLGDREASTDTQYFGPGTRLTVL.

In DNA, the CDR3 is TGTGCCAGCCGAAAGGGGGCCTCCTACGAGCAGTACTTC. The encoded protein is CASRKGASYEQYF. The chain has TRBV7-2 and TRBJ2-7, with 7 positions matching TRBD1. The V and J ends lost 8 bases and 0 bases, in that order; junction bases with no gene match: 4. The CDR3 runs to 13 residues. Germline CDR1 is SGHTA and CDR2 is FQGNSA.